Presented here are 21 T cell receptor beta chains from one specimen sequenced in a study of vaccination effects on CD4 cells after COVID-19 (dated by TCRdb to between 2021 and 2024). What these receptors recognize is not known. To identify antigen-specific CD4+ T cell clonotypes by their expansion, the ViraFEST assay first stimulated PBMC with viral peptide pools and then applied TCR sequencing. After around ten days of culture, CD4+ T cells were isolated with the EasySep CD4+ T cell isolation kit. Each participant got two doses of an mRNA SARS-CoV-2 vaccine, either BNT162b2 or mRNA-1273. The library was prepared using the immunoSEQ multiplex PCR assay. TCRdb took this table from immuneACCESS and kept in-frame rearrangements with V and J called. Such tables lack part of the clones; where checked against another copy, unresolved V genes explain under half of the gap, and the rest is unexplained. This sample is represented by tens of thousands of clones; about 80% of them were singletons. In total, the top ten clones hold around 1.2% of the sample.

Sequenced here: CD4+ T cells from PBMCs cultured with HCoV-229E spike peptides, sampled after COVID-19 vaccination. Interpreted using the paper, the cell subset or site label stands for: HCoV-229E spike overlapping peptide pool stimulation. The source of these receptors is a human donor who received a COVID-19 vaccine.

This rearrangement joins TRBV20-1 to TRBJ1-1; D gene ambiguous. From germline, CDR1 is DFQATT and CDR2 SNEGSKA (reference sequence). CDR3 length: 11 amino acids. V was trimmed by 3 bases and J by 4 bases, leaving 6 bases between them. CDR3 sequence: CSASDGTEAFF. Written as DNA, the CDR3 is TGCAGTGCTAGTGACGGCACTGAAGCTTTCTTT.

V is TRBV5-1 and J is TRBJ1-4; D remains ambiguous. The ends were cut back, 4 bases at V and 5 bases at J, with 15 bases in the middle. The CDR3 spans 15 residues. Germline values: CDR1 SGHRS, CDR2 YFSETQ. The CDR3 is CASSTQDGSNEKLFF. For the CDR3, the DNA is TGCGCCAGCAGCACTCAGGACGGCTCCAATGAAAAACTGTTTTTT.

CDR3 in DNA: TGCGCCAGCAGCTTGGTTGCTGGGACGGACTATGGCTACACCTTC. Amino acid sequence: CASSLVAGTDYGYTF. The chain joins TRBV5-1 to TRBJ1-2; tentative D call: TRBD1 (5 bases). Germline CDR1 and CDR2: SGHRS and YFSETQ. CDR3 length: 15 amino acids. V was trimmed by 0 bases and J by 3 bases, leaving 12 bases between them.

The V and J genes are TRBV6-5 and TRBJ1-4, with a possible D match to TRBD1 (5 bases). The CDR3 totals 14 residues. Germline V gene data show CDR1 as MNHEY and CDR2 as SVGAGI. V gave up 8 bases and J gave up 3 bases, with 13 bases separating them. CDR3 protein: CASAGGVANEKLFF. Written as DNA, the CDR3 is TGTGCCAGCGCGGGGGGGGTGGCTAATGAAAAACTGTTTTTT.

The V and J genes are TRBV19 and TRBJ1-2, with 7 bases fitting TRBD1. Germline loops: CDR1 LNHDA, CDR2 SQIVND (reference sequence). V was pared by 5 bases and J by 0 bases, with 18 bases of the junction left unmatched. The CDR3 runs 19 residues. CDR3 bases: TGTGCCAGTAGTCTTCGATCCCGGGACAGCCTGGCCGCTAACTATGGCTACACCTTC. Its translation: CASSLRSRDSLAANYGYTF.

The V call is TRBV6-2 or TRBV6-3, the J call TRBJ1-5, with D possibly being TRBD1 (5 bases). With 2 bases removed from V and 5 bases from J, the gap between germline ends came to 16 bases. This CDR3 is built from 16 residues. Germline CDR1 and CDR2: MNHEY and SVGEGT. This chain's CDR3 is CASSYPARLGDQPQHF. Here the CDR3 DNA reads TGTGCCAGCAGTTACCCGGCCCGGTTAGGGGATCAGCCCCAGCATTTT.

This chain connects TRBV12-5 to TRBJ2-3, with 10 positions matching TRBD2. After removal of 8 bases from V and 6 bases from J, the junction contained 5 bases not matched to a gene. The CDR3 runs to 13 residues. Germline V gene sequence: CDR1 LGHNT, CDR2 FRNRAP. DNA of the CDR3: TGTGCTAGTTTAACTAGCGGGGTGGATACGCAGTATTTT. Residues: CASLTSGVDTQYF.

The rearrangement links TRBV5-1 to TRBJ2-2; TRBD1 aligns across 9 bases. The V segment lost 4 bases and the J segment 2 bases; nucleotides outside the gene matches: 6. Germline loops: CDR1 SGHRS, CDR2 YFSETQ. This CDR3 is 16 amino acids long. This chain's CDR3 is CASSQGTGLNTGELFF. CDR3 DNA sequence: TGCGCCAGCAGCCAGGGGACAGGGCTTAACACCGGGGAGCTGTTTTTT.

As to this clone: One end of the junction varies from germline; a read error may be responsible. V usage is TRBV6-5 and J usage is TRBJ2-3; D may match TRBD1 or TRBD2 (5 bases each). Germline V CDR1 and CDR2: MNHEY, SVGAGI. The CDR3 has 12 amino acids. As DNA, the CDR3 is TGTGCCGGCAGAGGGGGCACAGATACGCAGTATTTT. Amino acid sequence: CAGRGGTDTQYF.

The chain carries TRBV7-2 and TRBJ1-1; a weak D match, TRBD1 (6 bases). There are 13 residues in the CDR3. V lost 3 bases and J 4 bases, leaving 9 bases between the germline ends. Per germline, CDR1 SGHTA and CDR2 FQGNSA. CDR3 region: CASSFTGPTEAFF. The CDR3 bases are TGTGCCAGCAGCTTCACAGGGCCCACTGAAGCTTTCTTT. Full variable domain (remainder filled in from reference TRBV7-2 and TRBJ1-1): GAGVSQSPSNKVTEKGKDVELRCDPISGHTALYWYRQSLGQGLEFLIYFQGNSAPDKSGLPSDRFSAERTGGSVSTLTIQRTQQEDSAVYLCASSFTGPTEAFFGQGTRLTVV.

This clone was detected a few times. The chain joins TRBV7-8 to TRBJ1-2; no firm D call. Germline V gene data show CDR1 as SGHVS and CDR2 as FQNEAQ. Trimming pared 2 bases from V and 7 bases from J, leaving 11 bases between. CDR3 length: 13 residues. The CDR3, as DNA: TGTGCCAGCAGCTTAACCGGGGTGGGTGGCTACACCTTC. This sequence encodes CASSLTGVGGYTF.

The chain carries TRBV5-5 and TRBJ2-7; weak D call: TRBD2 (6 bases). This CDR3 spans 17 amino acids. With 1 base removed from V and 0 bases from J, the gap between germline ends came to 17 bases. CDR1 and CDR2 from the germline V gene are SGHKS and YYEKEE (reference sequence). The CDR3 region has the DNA TGTGCCAGCAGCTTGATTTTGGCGGGGACGAGCTCCTACGAGCAGTACGTC. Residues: CASSLILAGTSSYEQYV.

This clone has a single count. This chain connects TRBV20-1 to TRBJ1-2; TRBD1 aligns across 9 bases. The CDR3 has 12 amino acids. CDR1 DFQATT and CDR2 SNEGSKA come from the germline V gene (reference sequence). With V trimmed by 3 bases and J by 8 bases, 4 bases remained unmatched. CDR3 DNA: TGCAGTGCTAGTCGACAGGGGGGCGGCTACACCTTC. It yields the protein CSASRQGGGYTF.

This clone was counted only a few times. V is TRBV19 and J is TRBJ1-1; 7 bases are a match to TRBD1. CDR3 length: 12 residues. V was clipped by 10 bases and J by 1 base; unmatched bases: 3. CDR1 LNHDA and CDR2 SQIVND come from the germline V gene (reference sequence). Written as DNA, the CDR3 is TGTGCCACCGGGACAGAGAACACTGAAGCTTTCTTT. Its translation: CATGTENTEAFF.

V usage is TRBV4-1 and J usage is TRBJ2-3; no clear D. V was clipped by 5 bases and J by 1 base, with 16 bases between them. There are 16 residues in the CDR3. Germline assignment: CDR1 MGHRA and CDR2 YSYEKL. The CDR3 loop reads CASSSQHEWGTDTQYF. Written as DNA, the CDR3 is TGCGCCAGCAGCTCCCAGCACGAATGGGGCACAGATACGCAGTATTTT.

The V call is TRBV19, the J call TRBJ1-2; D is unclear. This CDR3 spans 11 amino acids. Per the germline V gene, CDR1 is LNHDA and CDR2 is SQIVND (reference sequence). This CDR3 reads CFAPSPSGYTF. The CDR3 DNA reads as TGTTTTGCCCCCTCCCCTTCTGGCTACACCTTC.

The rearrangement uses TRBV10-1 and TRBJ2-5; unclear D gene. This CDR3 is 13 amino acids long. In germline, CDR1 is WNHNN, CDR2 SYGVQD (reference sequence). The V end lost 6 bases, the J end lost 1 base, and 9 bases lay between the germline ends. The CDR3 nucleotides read TGCGCCAGCAGAACGGGCTCCCAAGAGACCCAGTACTTC. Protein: CASRTGSQETQYF.

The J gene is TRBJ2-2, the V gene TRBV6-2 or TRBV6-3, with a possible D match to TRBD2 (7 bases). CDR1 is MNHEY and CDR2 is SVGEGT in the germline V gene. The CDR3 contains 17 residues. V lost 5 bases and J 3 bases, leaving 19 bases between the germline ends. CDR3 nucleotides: TGTGCCAGCAGTGTACCCAGGGGAGGGGCGGACACCGGGGAGCTGTTTTTT. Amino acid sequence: CASSVPRGGADTGELFF.

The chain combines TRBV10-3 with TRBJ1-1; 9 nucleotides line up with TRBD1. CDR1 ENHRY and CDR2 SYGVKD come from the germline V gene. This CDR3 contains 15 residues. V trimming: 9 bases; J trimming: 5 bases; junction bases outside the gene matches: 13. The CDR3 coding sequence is TGTGCCATTAGGGATCCGGGACAGGGAGGGACTGAAGCTTTCTTT. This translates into CAIRDPGQGGTEAFF.

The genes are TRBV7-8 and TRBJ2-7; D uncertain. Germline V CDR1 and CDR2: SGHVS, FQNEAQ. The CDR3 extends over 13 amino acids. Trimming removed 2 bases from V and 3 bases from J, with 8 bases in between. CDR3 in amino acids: CASSLNTYYEQYV. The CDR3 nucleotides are TGTGCCAGCAGCTTAAACACTTACTACGAGCAGTACGTC.

The CDR3 reads CASSEQGTEAFF. The DNA of the CDR3 is TGTGCCAGCAGTGAACAGGGCACTGAAGCTTTCTTT. The chain joins TRBV2 to TRBJ1-1; D is possibly TRBD1 (5 bases). The CDR3 extends over 12 amino acids. Germline lookup yields CDR1 SNHLY and CDR2 FYNNEI. V was pared by 2 bases and J by 4 bases, with 5 bases between.